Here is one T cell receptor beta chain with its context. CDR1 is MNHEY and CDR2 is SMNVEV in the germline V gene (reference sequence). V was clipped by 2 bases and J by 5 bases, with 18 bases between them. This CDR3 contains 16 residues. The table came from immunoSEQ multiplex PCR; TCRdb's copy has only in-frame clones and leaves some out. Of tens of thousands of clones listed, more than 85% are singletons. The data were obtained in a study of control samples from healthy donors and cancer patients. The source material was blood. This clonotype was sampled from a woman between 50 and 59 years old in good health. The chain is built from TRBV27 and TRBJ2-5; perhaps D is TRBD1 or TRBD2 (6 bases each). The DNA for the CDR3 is TGTGCCAGCAGTTTAACCGGACTACCGAGGGGGGAGACCCAGTACTTC. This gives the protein CASSLTGLPRGETQYF.